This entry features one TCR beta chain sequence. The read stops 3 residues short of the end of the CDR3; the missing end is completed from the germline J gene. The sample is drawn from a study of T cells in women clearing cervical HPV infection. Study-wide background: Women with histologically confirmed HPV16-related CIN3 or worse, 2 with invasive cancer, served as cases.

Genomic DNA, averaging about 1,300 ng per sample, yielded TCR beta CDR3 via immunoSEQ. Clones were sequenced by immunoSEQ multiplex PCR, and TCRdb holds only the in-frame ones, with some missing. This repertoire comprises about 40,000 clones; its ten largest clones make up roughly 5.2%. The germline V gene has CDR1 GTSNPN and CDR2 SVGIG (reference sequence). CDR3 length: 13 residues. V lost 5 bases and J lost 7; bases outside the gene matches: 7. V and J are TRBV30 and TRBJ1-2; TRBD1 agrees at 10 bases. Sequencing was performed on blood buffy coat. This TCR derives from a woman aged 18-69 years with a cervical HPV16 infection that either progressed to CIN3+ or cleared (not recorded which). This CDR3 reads CAWVYGTGAGYTF. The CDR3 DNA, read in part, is TGTGCCTGGGTCTATGGGACAGGGGCTGGC. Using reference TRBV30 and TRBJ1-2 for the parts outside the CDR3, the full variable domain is SQTIHQWPATLVQPVGSPLSLECTVEGTSNPNLYWYRQAAGRGLQLLFYSVGIGQISSEVPQNLSASRPQDRQFILSSKKLLLSDSGFYLCAWVYGTGAGYTFGSGTRLTVV.